The rows below give T cell receptor beta chains drawn from one sample of a study of graft-versus-host responses after intestinal transplantation. Profiled with immunoSEQ multiplex PCR; TCRdb holds only in-frame clones, not every one. The sample holds nearly 90,000 clones, about four fifths seen once. No antigen has been assigned to these receptors. The sample in question was unstimulated CD8+ T cells sorted from spleen or lymph node cells, obtained before intestinal transplant. The receptors shown here come from a human donor who received an intestinal transplant. CDR3s leave out the opening cysteine and the closing phenylalanine or tryptophan.

>TRBJ2-1|TRBV19
ASSIGGNEQF
>TRBJ2-5|TRBV5-4
ASSDLGGGIETQY
>TRBJ2-2|TRBV11-2
ASSSSGTGELF
>TRBJ2-2|TRBV10-3
AISEEDTGELF
>TRBJ2-7|TRBV6-6
ASSYSGQRNEQY
>TRBJ2-1|TRBV6-5
ASSLAGGEEQF
>TRBJ1-2|TRBV29-1
SVEDVGQGDWGYT
>TRBJ2-1|TRBV10-2
ASSPQGLAYNEQF
>TRBJ1-3|TRBV9
ASSVSKQGHFSGNTIY
>TRBJ2-3|TRBV11-3
ASSETLAGPSTDTQY
>TRBJ2-7|TRBV2
ASSPPVYFPYEQY
>TRBJ2-1|TRBV4-1
ASGEGGGETYNEQF
>TRBJ1-5|TRBV28
ASSFYGRSWTGDSKAQH
>TRBJ1-1|TRBV5-1
ASSLWRATEAF
>TRBJ1-6|TRBV7-3
ASSLLDSGSPLH
>TRBJ2-1|TRBV11-2
ASSLAGGSYNEQF
>TRBJ2-1|TRBV6-5
ASSPYSSYNEQF
>TRBJ1-1|TRBV19
ASSIGGMNTEAF
>TRBJ2-7|TRBV6-6
ASSYAEGAYEQY
>TRBJ1-1|TRBV5-1
ASSRGWWGQVGNDTEAF
>TRBJ2-1|TRBV19
ASRQLAGGYNEQF
>TRBJ2-3|TRBV6-4
ASSEEAGGTDTQY
>TRBJ2-3|TRBV10-1
ASSNTRLADTDTQY
>TRBJ2-3|TRBV7-6
ASSLLPTPLPTDTQY
>TRBJ1-3|TRBV19
ASSASGVTGNTIY
>TRBJ1-5|TRBV2
ASSEVRGNQPQH
>TRBJ2-1|TRBV13
ASSNSGRAEDEQF
>TRBJ2-2|TRBV28
ASSLDQGDTGELF
>TRBJ2-5|TRBV4-1
ASSQEVLADSQETQY
>TRBJ2-3|TRBV10-2
ASGREGTDTQY
>TRBJ1-2|TRBV27
ASGWGGQDYGYT
>TRBJ1-4|TRBV7-9
ASSDSDYSTNEKLF
>TRBJ2-5|TRBV10-3
AISIDSPGQGGETQY
>TRBJ2-3|TRBV4-2
ASSQDPASGSTDTQY
>TRBJ2-5|TRBV18
ASSPPMTNFQETQY
>TRBJ2-3|TRBV11-1
ASSLAGLAGPGDTQY
>TRBJ1-6|TRBV6-1
ASSSGGWNSPLH
>TRBJ2-1|TRBV15
ATSESAGAMGHEQF
>TRBJ1-2|TRBV27
ASSQGGNYGYT
>TRBJ1-1|TRBV27
ASRYGVGTEAF
>TRBJ2-4|TRBV7-6
ASSPDPQDPRIQY
>TRBJ1-2|TRBV5-1
ASSLPPGQMAPKTNYGYT
>TRBJ2-3|TRBV2
ASSERWAGGLTDTDTQY
>TRBJ2-2|TRBV29-1
SGRENTGELF
>TRBJ2-7|TRBV19
ASSRFHYNYEQY
>TRBJ2-1|TRBV9
VSSVGISSYNEQF
>TRBJ2-3|TRBV4-1
ASSQVATSPDTQY
>TRBJ2-1|TRBV19
ASSIETQGANEQF
>TRBJ2-7|TRBV6-1
ASSLLAGYEQY
>TRBJ1-5|TRBV19
ASSIGGDGDGLNQPQH
>TRBJ2-1|TRBV12-5
ASGFGLVVYNEQF
>TRBJ2-5|TRBV4-1
ASSAGTDQETQY
>TRBJ2-2|TRBV9
ASSVAWQAGAGELF